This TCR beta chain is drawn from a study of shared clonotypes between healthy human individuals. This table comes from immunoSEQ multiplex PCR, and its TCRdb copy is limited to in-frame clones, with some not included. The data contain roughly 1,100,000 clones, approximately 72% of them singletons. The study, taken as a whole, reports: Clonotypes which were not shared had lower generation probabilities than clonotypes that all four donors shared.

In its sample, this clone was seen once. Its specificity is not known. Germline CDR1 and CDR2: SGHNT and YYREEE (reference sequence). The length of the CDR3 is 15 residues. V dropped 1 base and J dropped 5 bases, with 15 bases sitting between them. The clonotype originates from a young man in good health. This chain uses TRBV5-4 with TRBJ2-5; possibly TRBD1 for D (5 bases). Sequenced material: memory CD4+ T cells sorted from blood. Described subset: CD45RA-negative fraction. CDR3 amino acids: CASSLPGKVGETQYF. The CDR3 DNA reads TGTGCCAGCAGCTTGCCAGGGAAGGTGGGTGAGACCCAGTACTTC.